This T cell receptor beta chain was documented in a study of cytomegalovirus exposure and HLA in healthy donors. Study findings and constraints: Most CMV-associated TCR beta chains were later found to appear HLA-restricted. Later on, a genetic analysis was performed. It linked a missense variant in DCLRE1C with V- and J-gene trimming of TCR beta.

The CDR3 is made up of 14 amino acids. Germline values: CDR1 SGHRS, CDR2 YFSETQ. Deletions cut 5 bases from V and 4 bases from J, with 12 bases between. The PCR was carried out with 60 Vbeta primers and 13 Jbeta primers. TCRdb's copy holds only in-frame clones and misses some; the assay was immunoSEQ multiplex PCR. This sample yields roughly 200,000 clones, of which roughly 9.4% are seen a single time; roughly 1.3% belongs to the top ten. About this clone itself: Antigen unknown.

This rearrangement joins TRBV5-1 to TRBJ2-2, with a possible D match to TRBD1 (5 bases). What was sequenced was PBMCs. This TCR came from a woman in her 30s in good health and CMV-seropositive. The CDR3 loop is CASRGRGSTGELFF. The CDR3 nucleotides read TGCGCCAGCAGGGGAAGGGGCAGCACCGGGGAGCTGTTTTTT.